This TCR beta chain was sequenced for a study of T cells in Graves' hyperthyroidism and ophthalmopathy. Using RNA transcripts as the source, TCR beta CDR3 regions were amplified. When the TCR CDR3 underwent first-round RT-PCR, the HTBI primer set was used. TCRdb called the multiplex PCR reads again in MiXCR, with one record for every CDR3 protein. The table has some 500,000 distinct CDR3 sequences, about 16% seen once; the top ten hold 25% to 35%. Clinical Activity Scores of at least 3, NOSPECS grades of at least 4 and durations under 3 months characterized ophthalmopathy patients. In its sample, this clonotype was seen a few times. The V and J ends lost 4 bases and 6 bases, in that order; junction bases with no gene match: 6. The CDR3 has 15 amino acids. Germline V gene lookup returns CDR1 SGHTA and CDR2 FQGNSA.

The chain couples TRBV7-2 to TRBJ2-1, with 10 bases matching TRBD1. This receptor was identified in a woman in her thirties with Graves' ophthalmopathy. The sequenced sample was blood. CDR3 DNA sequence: TGTGCCAGCAGCTCCCCCCGACAGGGGGCCAATGAGCAGTTCTTC. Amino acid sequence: CASSSPRQGANEQFF.